This TCR beta chain was obtained from a study of type 1 regulatory T cells. TCRdb independently ran MiXCR on the reads; one entry per CDR3 protein. The sample holds approximately 19,000 distinct CDR3 sequences, roughly 10% seen once. Trimming cost V 4 bases and J 4 bases, with 14 bases left between them. The CDR3 extends over 14 amino acids. Germline assignment: CDR1 SGHRS and CDR2 YFSETQ. This clonotype was found a few times. Sequenced input: CD4+ T cells, either the whole sample or a sorted fraction (not recorded which). The rearrangement links TRBV5-1 to TRBJ1-2; the D is unclear. This receptor was obtained from a human donor in good health. In nucleotides, the CDR3 is TGCGCCAGCAGCCCCGGTCAGAAATTCTATGGCTACACCTTC. Amino acid sequence: CASSPGQKFYGYTF.